The 14 T cell receptor beta chains below all came from one sample that was sequenced in a study of shared clonotypes between healthy human individuals. Measured with immunoSEQ multiplex PCR; TCRdb has only the in-frame clones, and not every one. Of approximately 470,000 clones listed, roughly 80% are singletons. The sample was PBMCs. The receptors originated from a woman aged 35 to 49 in good health. Some clones in this sample may be carry-over from other donors' samples.

The chain has TRBV5-5 and TRBJ2-5; weak D call: TRBD1 (5 bases). V was trimmed by 0 bases and J by 4 bases, leaving 10 bases between them. Per germline, CDR1 SGHKS and CDR2 YYEKEE (reference sequence). This CDR3 is built from 14 residues. The CDR3 reads CASSLAKGIETQYF. As DNA, the CDR3 is TGTGCCAGCAGCTTGGCCAAGGGGATAGAGACCCAGTACTTC.

The chain combines TRBV28 with TRBJ1-5; D gene uncertain. Deletions cut 6 bases from V and 0 bases from J, with 9 bases between. The CDR3 is 14 amino acids. Germline loops: CDR1 MDHEN, CDR2 SYDVKM. The CDR3 DNA is TGTGCCAGCAGCCTGGCTCGTAGCAATCAGCCCCAGCATTTT. Residues: CASSLARSNQPQHF.

The chain recombines TRBV15 with TRBJ2-1, with unresolved D. The CDR3 has 12 residues. Germline CDR1 is LNHNV and CDR2 is YYDKDF (reference sequence). V lost 4 bases and J lost 10, with 11 bases in between. For the CDR3, the DNA is TGTGCCACCAGCATACAAGCGACAGAGCAGTTCTTC. Its translation: CATSIQATEQFF.

In its sample, this clone was seen a few times. This chain connects TRBV11-2 to TRBJ2-1; 13 bases line up with TRBD2. The CDR3 loop spans 19 amino acids. Germline CDR1 is SGHAT and CDR2 is FQNNGV. The V and J ends lost 1 base and 7 bases, in that order; junction bases with no gene match: 13. This CDR3 reads CASSLVSGLAGEAFNEQFF. The CDR3 nucleotides are TGTGCCAGCAGCTTAGTGTCAGGACTAGCGGGGGAGGCCTTTAATGAGCAGTTCTTC. Full variable domain (rest looked up from reference TRBV11-2 and TRBJ2-1): EAGVAQSPRYKIIEKRQSVAFWCNPISGHATLYWYQQILGQGPKLLIQFQNNGVVDDSQLPKDRFSAERLKGVDSTLKIQPAKLEDSAVYLCASSLVSGLAGEAFNEQFFGPGTRLTVL.

Here the CDR3 reads CASSRDGGQTYEQYF. Written as DNA, the CDR3 is TGCGCCAGCAGCCGGGATGGGGGGCAAACCTACGAGCAGTACTTC. This chain links TRBV5-1 with TRBJ2-7, with D perhaps matching TRBD1 or TRBD2 (6 bases each). V was trimmed by 4 bases and J by 2 bases, leaving 16 bases between them. Germline V CDR1 and CDR2: SGHRS, YFSETQ. The CDR3 has 15 residues.

This chain links TRBV28 with TRBJ1-1; possible D gene TRBD1, 6 bases. This CDR3 has 13 residues. V was trimmed by 10 bases and J by 3 bases, leaving 15 bases between them. The germline gives CDR1 MDHEN, CDR2 SYDVKM. CDR3 nucleotides: TGTGCCATCAAAAAACAGGGAGACACTGAAGCTTTCTTT. Protein sequence: CAIKKQGDTEAFF. Filled out from reference TRBV28 and TRBJ1-1, the complete variable domain reads DVKVTQSSRYLVKRTGEKVFLECVQDMDHENMFWYRQDPGLGLRLIYFSYDVKMKEKGDIPEGYSVSREKKERFSLILESASTNQTSMYLCAIKKQGDTEAFFGQGTRLTVV.

The chain combines TRBV5-1 with TRBJ2-7, with 7 positions matching TRBD2. J was trimmed by 0 bases and V by 0 bases; bases with no gene match: 3. The CDR3 is 15 residues long. The V gene's germline CDR1 is SGHRS and CDR2 YFSETQ. The CDR3 nucleotides read TGCGCCAGCAGCTTGGGGGCGGGAGACTCCTACGAGCAGTACTTC. This sequence encodes CASSLGAGDSYEQYF.

This clone was counted ten times or more. The V and J genes are TRBV5-1 and TRBJ2-2; no definite D call. CDR3 length equals 12 residues. Deletions cut 5 bases from V and 7 bases from J, with 9 bases between. Germline values: CDR1 SGHRS, CDR2 YFSETQ. The CDR3 DNA reads TGCGCCAGCAGGGTGAATGGCGGGGAGCTGTTTTTT. Its translation: CASRVNGGELFF.

The V gene is TRBV5-1, the J gene TRBJ2-7; D unclear. The germline gives CDR1 SGHRS, CDR2 YFSETQ. V shed 0 bases and J shed 5 bases, with 18 bases lying between them. The CDR3 is made up of 16 amino acids. This CDR3 reads CASSLDLFQVEHEQYF. CDR3 sequence (DNA): TGCGCCAGCAGCTTGGATCTTTTTCAGGTCGAACACGAGCAGTACTTC.

V gene TRBV5-1 combines with J gene TRBJ2-3; D gene unclear. The germline V gene has CDR1 SGHRS and CDR2 YFSETQ. Trimming left V 0 bases short and J 3 bases short, with 8 bases between. This CDR3 is built from 14 residues. The DNA of the CDR3 is TGCGCCAGCAGCTTGGCCGCATTGACAGATACGCAGTATTTT. It codes for CASSLAALTDTQYF.

The V gene is TRBV5-1, the J gene TRBJ2-3; D perhaps matches TRBD2 (5 bases). V dropped 6 bases and J dropped 3 bases, with 14 bases sitting between them. This CDR3 spans 14 amino acids. Germline V gene sequence: CDR1 SGHRS, CDR2 YFSETQ. CDR3: CASNMDFPTDTQYF. CDR3 nucleotide sequence: TGCGCCAGCAACATGGACTTCCCGACAGATACGCAGTATTTT.

This clone was recorded a few times. This CDR3 is also generated by other DNA sequences in the sample. The rearrangement links TRBV20-1 to TRBJ2-1; D is unresolved. Germline V gene data show CDR1 as DFQATT and CDR2 as SNEGSKA (reference sequence). The CDR3 covers 10 residues. The V end lost 6 bases, the J end lost 7 bases, and 7 bases lay between the germline ends. CDR3 bases: TGCAGTGCACTCCGGAATGAGCAGTTCTTC. Protein product: CSALRNEQFF.

The chain links TRBV9 to TRBJ1-2; D call uncertain. V dropped 0 bases and J dropped 3 bases, with 9 bases sitting between them. Germline-derived CDR1 and CDR2 are SGDLS and YYNGEE. The CDR3 spans 14 residues. The CDR3 DNA sequence: TGTGCCAGCAGCGTAGGGAACTCGGACTATGGCTACACCTTC. Its protein product is CASSVGNSDYGYTF.

The CDR3 DNA reads as TGTGCCAGCAGCCGGGGACTCCCGACCTACGAGCAGTACTTC. As protein: CASSRGLPTYEQYF. The chain couples TRBV2 to TRBJ2-7; weak D call: TRBD2 (6 bases). V was trimmed by 6 bases and J by 2 bases, leaving 14 bases between them. The CDR3 has 14 amino acids. The germline V gene encodes CDR1 SNHLY and CDR2 FYNNEI. The complete variable domain, with remaining parts taken from reference TRBV2 and TRBJ2-7, reads EPEVTQTPSHQVTQMGQEVILRCVPISNHLYFYWYRQILGQKVEFLVSFYNNEISEKSEIFDDQFSVERPDGSNFTLKIRSTKLEDSAMYFCASSRGLPTYEQYFGPGTRLTVT.